The entry that follows covers one TCR beta chain sequence. These data come from a study of identical twins. Germline CDR1 and CDR2: LGHDT and YNNKEL (reference sequence). The junction had 14 bases not matched to a gene; V was cut back by 2 bases and J by 4 bases. The length of the CDR3 is 18 residues. Each CDR3 protein is one row after TCRdb ran MiXCR on the 5' RACE reads. The sample has about 340,000 distinct CDR3 sequences; roughly 9% are singletons. The sequenced sample was naive T cells sorted from blood. This sequence was found in a woman aged 50 to 60 in good health. The chain links TRBV3-1 to TRBJ2-1; 7 nucleotides align to TRBD2. CDR3 protein: CASSQWLLASGTYNEQFF. The CDR3 DNA reads as TGTGCCAGCAGCCAATGGCTCCTGGCTAGCGGAACATACAATGAGCAGTTCTTC.